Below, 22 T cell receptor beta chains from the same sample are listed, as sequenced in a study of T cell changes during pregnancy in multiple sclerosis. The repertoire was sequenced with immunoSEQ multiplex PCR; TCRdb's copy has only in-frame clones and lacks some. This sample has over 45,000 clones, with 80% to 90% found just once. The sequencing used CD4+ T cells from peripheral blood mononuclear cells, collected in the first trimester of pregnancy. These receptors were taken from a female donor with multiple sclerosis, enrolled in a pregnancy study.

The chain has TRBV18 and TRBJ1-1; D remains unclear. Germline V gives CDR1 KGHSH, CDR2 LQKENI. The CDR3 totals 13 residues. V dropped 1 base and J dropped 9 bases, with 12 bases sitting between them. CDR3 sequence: CASSPLEEMKAFF. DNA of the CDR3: TGTGCCAGCTCACCACTAGAAGAGATGAAAGCTTTCTTT.

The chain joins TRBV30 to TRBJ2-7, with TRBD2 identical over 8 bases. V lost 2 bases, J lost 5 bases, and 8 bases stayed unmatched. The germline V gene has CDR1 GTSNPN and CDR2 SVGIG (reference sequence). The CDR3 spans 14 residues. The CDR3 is CAWSKGGGFDEQYF. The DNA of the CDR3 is TGTGCCTGGAGTAAGGGCGGGGGGTTTGACGAGCAGTACTTC.

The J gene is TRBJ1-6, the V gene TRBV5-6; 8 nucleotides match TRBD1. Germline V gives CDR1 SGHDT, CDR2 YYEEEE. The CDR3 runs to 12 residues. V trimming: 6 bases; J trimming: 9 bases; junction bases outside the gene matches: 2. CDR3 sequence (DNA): TGTGCCAGCACGGACAGGGCTTCACCCCTCCACTTT. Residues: CASTDRASPLHF.

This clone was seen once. The CDR3 nucleotides read TGTGCCAGCAGCTTGGTGGGACAGGCATACTTTCCGCAGTTCTTC. Residues: CASSLVGQAYFPQFF. This rearrangement joins TRBV6-6 to TRBJ2-1; TRBD1 matches 8 bases. V lost 6 bases, J lost 12 bases, and 16 bases stayed unmatched. CDR1 is MNHNY and CDR2 is SVGAGI in the germline V gene (reference sequence). This CDR3 spans 15 amino acids.

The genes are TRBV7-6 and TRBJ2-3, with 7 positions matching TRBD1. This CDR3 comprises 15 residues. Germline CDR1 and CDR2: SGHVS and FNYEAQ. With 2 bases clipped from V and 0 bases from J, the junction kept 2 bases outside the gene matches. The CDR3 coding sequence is TGTGCCAGCAGCTTAAGGGGGCGCAGCACAGATACGCAGTATTTT. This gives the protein CASSLRGRSTDTQYF.

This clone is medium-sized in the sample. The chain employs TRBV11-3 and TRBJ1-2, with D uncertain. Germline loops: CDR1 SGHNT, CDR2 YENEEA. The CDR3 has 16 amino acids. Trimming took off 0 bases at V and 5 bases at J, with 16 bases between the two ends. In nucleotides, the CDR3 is TGTGCCAGCAGCTTAGAGGGTCGGGGAGGAAGATATGGCTACACCTTC. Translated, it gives CASSLEGRGGRYGYTF.

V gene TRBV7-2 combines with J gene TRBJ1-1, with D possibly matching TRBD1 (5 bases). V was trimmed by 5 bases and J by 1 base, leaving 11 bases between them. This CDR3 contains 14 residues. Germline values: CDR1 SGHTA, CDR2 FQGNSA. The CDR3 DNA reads TGTGCCAGCAGCATAGGAAGGGGGAACACTGAAGCTTTCTTT. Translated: CASSIGRGNTEAFF.

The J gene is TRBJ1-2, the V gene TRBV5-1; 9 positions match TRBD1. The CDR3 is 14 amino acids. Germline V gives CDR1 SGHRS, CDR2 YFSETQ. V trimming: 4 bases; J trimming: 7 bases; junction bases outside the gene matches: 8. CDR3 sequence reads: CASSLTGGYGGYTF. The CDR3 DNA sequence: TGCGCCAGCAGCCTGACAGGGGGATATGGTGGCTACACCTTC.

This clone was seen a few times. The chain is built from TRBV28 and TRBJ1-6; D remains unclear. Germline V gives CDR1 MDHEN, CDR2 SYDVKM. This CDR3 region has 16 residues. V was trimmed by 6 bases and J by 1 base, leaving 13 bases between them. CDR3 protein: CASRDGGKSYNSPLHF. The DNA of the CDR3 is TGTGCCAGCAGAGATGGAGGGAAATCCTATAATTCACCCCTCCACTTT.

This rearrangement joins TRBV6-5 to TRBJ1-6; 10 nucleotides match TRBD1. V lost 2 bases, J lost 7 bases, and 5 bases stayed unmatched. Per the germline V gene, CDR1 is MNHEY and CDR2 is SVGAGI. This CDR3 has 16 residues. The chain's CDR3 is CASSYRTGGENSPLHF. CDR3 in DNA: TGTGCCAGCAGTTACAGGACAGGGGGAGAAAATTCACCCCTCCACTTT.

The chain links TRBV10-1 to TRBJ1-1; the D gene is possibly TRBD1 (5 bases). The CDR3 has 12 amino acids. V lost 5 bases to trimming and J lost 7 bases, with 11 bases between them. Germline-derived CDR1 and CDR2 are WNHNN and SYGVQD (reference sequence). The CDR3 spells CASSPGADEAFF. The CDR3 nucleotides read TGCGCCAGCAGTCCTGGGGCAGATGAAGCTTTCTTT.

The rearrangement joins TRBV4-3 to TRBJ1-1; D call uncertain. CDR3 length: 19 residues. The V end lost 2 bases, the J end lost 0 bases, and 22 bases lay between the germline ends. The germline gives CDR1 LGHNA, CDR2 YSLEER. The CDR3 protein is CASSQPTDHGRRMNTEAFF. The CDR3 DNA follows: TGCGCCAGCAGCCAACCGACCGATCACGGACGGAGGATGAACACTGAAGCTTTCTTT.

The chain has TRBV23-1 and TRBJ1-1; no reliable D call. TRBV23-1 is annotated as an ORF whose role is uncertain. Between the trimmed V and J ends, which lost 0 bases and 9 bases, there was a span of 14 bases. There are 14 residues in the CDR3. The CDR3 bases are TGCGCCAGCAGTCAATCGAGAAGACTAGTTAAAGCTTTCTTT. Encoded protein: CASSQSRRLVKAFF.

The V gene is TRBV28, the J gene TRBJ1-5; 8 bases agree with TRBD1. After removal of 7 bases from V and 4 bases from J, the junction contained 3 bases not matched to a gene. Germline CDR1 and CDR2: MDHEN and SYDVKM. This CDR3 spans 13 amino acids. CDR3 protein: CASKQGGNQPQHF. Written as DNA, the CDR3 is TGTGCCAGCAAACAGGGGGGAAATCAGCCCCAGCATTTT.

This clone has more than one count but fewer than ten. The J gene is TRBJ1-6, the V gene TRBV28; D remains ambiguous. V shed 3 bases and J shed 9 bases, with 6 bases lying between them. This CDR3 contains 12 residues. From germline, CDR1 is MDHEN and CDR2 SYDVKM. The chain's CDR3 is CASSLRSSPLHF. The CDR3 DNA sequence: TGTGCCAGCAGTTTGAGAAGTTCACCCCTCCACTTT.

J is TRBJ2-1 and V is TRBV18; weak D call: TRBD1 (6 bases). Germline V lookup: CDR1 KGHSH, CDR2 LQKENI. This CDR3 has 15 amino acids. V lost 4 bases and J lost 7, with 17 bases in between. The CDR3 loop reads CASSRTVGAENEQFF. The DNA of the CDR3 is TGTGCCAGCTCACGGACGGTGGGGGCTGAGAATGAGCAGTTCTTC.

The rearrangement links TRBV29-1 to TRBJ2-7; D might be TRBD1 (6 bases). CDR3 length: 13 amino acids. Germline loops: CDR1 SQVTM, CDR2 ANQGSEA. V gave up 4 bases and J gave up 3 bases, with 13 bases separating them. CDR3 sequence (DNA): TGCAGCGTTGGGGGGCTCCTTCTCTACGAGCAGTACTTC. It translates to CSVGGLLLYEQYF.

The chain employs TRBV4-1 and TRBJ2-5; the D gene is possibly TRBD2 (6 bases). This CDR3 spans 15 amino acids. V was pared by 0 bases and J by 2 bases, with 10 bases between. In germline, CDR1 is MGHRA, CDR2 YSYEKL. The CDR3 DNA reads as TGCGCCAGCAGCCAAGAGGCGACTAGGCAAGAGACCCAGTACTTC. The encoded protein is CASSQEATRQETQYF.

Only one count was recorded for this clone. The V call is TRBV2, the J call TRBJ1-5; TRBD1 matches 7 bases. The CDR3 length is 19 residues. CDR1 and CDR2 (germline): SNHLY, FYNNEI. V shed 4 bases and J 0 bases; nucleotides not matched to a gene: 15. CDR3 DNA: TGTGCCAGCAGTGCTGCGGGACAGCCCATCTTTTATAGCAATCAGCCCCAGCATTTT. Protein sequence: CASSAAGQPIFYSNQPQHF.

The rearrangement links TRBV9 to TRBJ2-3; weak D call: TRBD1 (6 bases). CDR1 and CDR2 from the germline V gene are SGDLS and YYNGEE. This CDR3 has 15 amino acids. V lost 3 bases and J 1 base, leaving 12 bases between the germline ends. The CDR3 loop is CASSGPGVGTDTQYF. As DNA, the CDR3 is TGTGCCAGCAGCGGCCCAGGGGTGGGCACAGATACGCAGTATTTT.

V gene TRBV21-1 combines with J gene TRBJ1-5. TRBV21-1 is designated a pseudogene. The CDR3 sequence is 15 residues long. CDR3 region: CASSKREYSNQPQHF. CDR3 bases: TGTGCCAGCAGCAAACGGGAGTATAGCAATCAGCCCCAGCATTTT.

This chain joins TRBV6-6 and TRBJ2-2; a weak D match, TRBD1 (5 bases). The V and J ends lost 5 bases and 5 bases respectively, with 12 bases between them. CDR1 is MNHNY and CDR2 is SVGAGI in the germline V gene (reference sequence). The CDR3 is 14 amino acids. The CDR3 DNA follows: TGTGCCAGCAGTAGCCCTTCAGGGACCGGGGAGCTGTTTTTT. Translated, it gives CASSSPSGTGELFF.